Described below is a single T cell receptor (beta chain) sequence and its context. Trimming left V 4 bases short and J 8 bases short, with 12 bases between. CDR1 and CDR2 from the germline V gene are SGHRS and YFSETQ. This CDR3 is 12 amino acids long. As originally analysed: Amplifying reference gene primers gave estimates of nucleated cell counts. Profiling relied on immunoSEQ multiplex PCR, and the TCRdb table lists in-frame clones only, not all of them. The V and J calls and the clone size are those of that table, but D and trimming were determined from the DNA. This sample carries more than 10,000 clones, about 90% of them seen once, and the ten largest clones take less than 35%. This sample was included in a study of blood T cell repertoires in COVID-19. Study details: The United States, Italy and Spain were the sources of the acute and convalescent COVID-19 samples. The analysed material was cDNA or gDNA that came from T cells, B-cell-depleted T cells, or PBMCs.

This receptor was taken from a human donor in a cohort sampled during active COVID-19. The sequenced sample was peripheral blood. The chain has TRBV5-1 and TRBJ1-2; tentative D call: TRBD1 (5 bases). The CDR3 DNA follows: TGCGCCAGCAGCCCGGGACTTAACGGCTACACCTTC. Protein sequence: CASSPGLNGYTF.